The 9 T cell receptor beta chains below were found in one sample sequenced in a study of OX40 agonist ivuxolimab in advanced cancers. The data were produced by immunoSEQ multiplex PCR, yet TCRdb's version contains in-frame clones alone and is incomplete. The repertoire holds fewer than 85,000 clones, approximately 80% seen once, with 0.45% to 0.6% in the top ten. The input for sequencing was CD4+ or CD8+ T cells sorted from blood, taken in a trial of the OX40 agonist ivuxolimab. Receptor source: an adult with an advanced solid tumor such as melanoma, head and neck, liver or kidney cancer.

CDR3 region: CASSLLGMNEQFF. As DNA, the CDR3 is TGCGCCAGCAGCTTGTTGGGCATGAATGAGCAGTTCTTC. This sequence joins TRBV5-1 and TRBJ2-1; D gene unclear. Germline CDR1 and CDR2: SGHRS and YFSETQ. The length of the CDR3 is 13 residues. Deletions cut 1 base from V and 7 bases from J, with 9 bases between.

The chain has TRBV10-3 and TRBJ2-5; 7 nucleotides line up with TRBD1. The V segment lost 3 bases and the J segment 4 bases; nucleotides outside the gene matches: 5. Germline assignment: CDR1 ENHRY and CDR2 SYGVKD. CDR3 length: 14 amino acids. In DNA form, the CDR3 reads TGTGCCATCAGTGACTCGGGACAGAGAGAGACCCAGTACTTC. Residues: CAISDSGQRETQYF.

The genes are TRBV19 and TRBJ2-7, with D possibly being TRBD2 (6 bases). The CDR3 has 13 residues. Trimming removed 5 bases at V and 6 bases at J, with 14 bases between. Germline V gene sequence: CDR1 LNHDA, CDR2 SQIVND (reference sequence). CDR3 in DNA: TGTGCCAGTAGTGGATTAAGGGGAGGCGAGCAGTACTTC. The encoded protein is CASSGLRGGEQYF.

The rearrangement joins TRBV28 to TRBJ1-2, with unresolved D. V dropped 4 bases and J dropped 2 bases, with 5 bases sitting between them. Per germline, CDR1 MDHEN and CDR2 SYDVKM. This CDR3 has 12 residues. CDR3 amino acids: CASSSGNYGYTF. DNA for the CDR3: TGTGCCAGCAGTTCCGGGAACTATGGCTACACCTTC.

The V call is TRBV2, the J call TRBJ1-2; possible D gene TRBD1, 6 bases. The CDR3 covers 15 residues. V lost 4 bases and J lost 5, with 17 bases in between. The V gene's germline CDR1 is SNHLY and CDR2 FYNNEI. The CDR3 is CASSASDSPWYGYTF. CDR3 DNA: TGTGCCAGCAGTGCTTCGGACAGCCCTTGGTATGGCTACACCTTC.

The chain recombines TRBV10-3 with TRBJ2-2; 10 bases are shared with TRBD1. This CDR3 contains 16 residues. Trimming took 6 bases from V and 2 from J; bases not matched to a gene: 6. Germline values: CDR1 ENHRY, CDR2 SYGVKD. In nucleotides, the CDR3 is TGTGCCATCAGAACGCGACAGGGGGCTAACACCGGGGAGCTGTTTTTT. Its protein is CAIRTRQGANTGELFF.

The chain couples TRBV6-5 to TRBJ2-2; D is ambiguous. V was trimmed by 6 bases and J by 7 bases, leaving 12 bases between them. Germline V gene sequence: CDR1 MNHEY, CDR2 SVGAGI. This CDR3 is 13 amino acids long. CDR3 nucleotides: TGTGCCAGCAGCCCCGTCACCGTCGGGGAGCTGTTTTTT. This encodes CASSPVTVGELFF.

This rearrangement joins TRBV6-6 to TRBJ2-1; no reliable D call. CDR1 MNHNY and CDR2 SVGAGI come from the germline V gene (reference sequence). Trimming took 7 bases from V and 7 from J, leaving 14 bases between them. The CDR3 is made up of 13 amino acids. The CDR3 reads CASTTWGLNEQFF. In DNA form, the CDR3 reads TGTGCCAGCACCACGTGGGGTCTAAATGAGCAGTTCTTC.

The chain combines TRBV2 with TRBJ2-7, with TRBD1 as a possible D gene (6 bases). Trimming removed 6 bases at V and 0 bases at J, with 12 bases between. Germline CDR1 SNHLY, CDR2 FYNNEI. The length of the CDR3 is 14 residues. CDR3 nucleotides: TGTGCCAGCAGGGCACAGGGTAGCTCCTACGAGCAGTACTTC. Translation: CASRAQGSSYEQYF.